This T cell receptor (beta chain) stems from a study of shared clonotypes between healthy human individuals. As for the study in general: The plates for each donor numbered three CD4 naive, three CD4 memory, two CD8 naive and one CD8 memory.

Each replicate PCR on the sorted subsets used about 220 ng DNA (roughly 27,000 T cell genomes). Libraries were prepared by immunoSEQ multiplex PCR; TCRdb keeps only in-frame clonotypes and omits some of them. The repertoire holds around 1.9 million clones, 85% to 95% seen once, with 1.7% in the top ten. CD45RO-negative CD8 cells positively selected for CCR7 made up the naive population, which excluded terminally differentiated effector memory CD45RA+ cells. The CDR3 contains 13 residues. Trimming removed 3 bases from V and 6 bases from J, with 11 bases in between. Germline V gives CDR1 MDHEN, CDR2 SYDVKM.

The sequenced sample consisted of naive CD8+ T cells from PBMCs. This rearrangement joins TRBV28 to TRBJ1-1; D call uncertain. This receptor was taken from a man aged 18 to 29 in good health. Some clones in this sample may be carry-over from other donors' samples. CDR3 in amino acids: CASSFVSTAEAFF. The CDR3 DNA reads TGTGCCAGCAGTTTCGTGAGTACCGCTGAAGCTTTCTTT. The complete variable domain, with remaining parts taken from reference TRBV28 and TRBJ1-1, reads DVKVTQSSRYLVKRTGEKVFLECVQDMDHENMFWYRQDPGLGLRLIYFSYDVKMKEKGDIPEGYSVSREKKERFSLILESASTNQTSMYLCASSFVSTAEAFFGQGTRLTVV.